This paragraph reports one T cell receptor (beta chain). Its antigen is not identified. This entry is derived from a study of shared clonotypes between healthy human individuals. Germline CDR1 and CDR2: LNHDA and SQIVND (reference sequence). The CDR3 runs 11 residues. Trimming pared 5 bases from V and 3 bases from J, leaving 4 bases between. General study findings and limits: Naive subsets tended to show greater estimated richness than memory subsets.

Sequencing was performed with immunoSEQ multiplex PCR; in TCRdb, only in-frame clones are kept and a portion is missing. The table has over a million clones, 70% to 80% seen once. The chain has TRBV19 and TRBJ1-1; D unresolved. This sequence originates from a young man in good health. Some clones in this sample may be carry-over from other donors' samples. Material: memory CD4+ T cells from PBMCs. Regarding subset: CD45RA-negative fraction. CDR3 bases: TGTGCCAGTAGTGGCTACACTGAAGCTTTCTTT. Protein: CASSGYTEAFF.